This T cell receptor beta chain was identified during a study of T cells in Graves' hyperthyroidism and ophthalmopathy. About the research overall: It was at initial diagnosis, before any treatment, that peripheral blood was collected. Study observations and caveats: Blood held most thyroid clonotypes expanded above 0.001 frequency.

V lost 6 bases to trimming and J lost 13 bases, with 16 bases between them. The CDR3 sequence is 13 residues long. The investigators amplified TCR beta CDR3 regions from RNA transcripts. A set of HTBI primers served as the primers for a first-round RT-PCR of the TCR CDR3. TCRdb analysed the multiplex PCR reads with MiXCR anew, one entry per CDR3 protein. The sample has fewer than 650,000 distinct CDR3 sequences, approximately 15% seen once. The sample holds many counts of this clonotype. The antigen is not known. Diagnosis of hyperthyroidism was new in patients aged 18 to 65, and its duration was under 2 months.

Input material: blood. The source is a woman aged 30 to 39 with Graves' hyperthyroidism that later progressed to Graves' ophthalmopathy. The chain combines TRBV12-3 or TRBV12-4 with TRBJ1-6; unclear D gene. The CDR3 DNA follows: TGTGCCAGCAGCCGAGTGGGCGCCCGCCCCCTCCACTTT. As protein: CASSRVGARPLHF.